Listed below are T cell receptor beta chains from one sample, sequenced in a study of blood T cells in healthy people across ages. Via MiXCR, TCRdb re-called the 5' RACE reads, giving one row per CDR3 protein. The table lists about 640,000 distinct CDR3 sequences, roughly three fifths of them singletons. The source material was blood. The receptors here all came from a man aged 60 to 69 in good health. The CDR3 runs from the conserved cysteine through the conserved F or W. D genes are given only for firm matches. Clone size appears in some rows only: once, few, many, or a class for an expanded clone.

v_gene,d_gene,abundance,j_gene,CDR3nt,CDR3aa
TRBV7-2,TRBD1,-,TRBJ2-5,TGTGCCAGCAGCCCCAGAACAGGGGCGAACCAAGAGACCCAGTACTTC,CASSPRTGANQETQYF
TRBV10-3,-,-,TRBJ2-3,TGTGCCATCAGTGAGGGGATTGACTCAGATACGCAGTATTTT,CAISEGIDSDTQYF
TRBV4-1,-,-,TRBJ2-1,TGCGCCAGCAGCCAAGAGGTCCGGAATGAGCAGTTCTTC,CASSQEVRNEQFF
TRBV6-5,TRBD2,once,TRBJ2-3,TGTGCCAGCACGCGGGGGGGCGACGATACGCAGTATTTT,CASTRGGDDTQYF
TRBV9,-,few,TRBJ2-1,TGTGCCAGCAGCGAACAGGGATACTCCTACAATGAGCAGTTCTTC,CASSEQGYSYNEQFF
TRBV9,-,-,TRBJ1-2,TGTGCCAGCAGCGTAGTTACCGGTGGCGGCTACACCTTC,CASSVVTGGGYTF
TRBV6-5,-,once,TRBJ1-2,TGTGCCAGCAGTTACTCGGGTCACTATGGCTACACCTTC,CASSYSGHYGYTF
TRBV21-1,-,-,TRBJ2-5,TGTGCCAGCAGCAAAGGGGAAACTAGGCGGGGGGAGACCCAGTACTTC,CASSKGETRRGETQYF
TRBV2,-,-,TRBJ2-5,TGTGCCAGCAGTGACGGACAGCCCCTACGAGAGACCCAGTACTTC,CASSDGQPLRETQYF
TRBV5-1,-,-,TRBJ1-1,TGCACCAGCAGCTTGGACGTGGGAAGAAGTAGCACTGAAGCTTTCTTT,CTSSLDVGRSSTEAFF
TRBV10-3,TRBD1,once,TRBJ1-6,TGTGCCATCCGAAGGGGACAGCCTAATTCACCCCTCCACTTT,CAIRRGQPNSPLHF
TRBV5-1,TRBD2,-,TRBJ2-7,TGCGCCAGCTTCGAAGGCGGGAGCTATCTAGCGAAGGAGCAGTACTTC,CASFEGGSYLAKEQYF
TRBV20-1,TRBD1,-,TRBJ2-3,TGCAGTGCACCGGACAGGGGGGGTACTTATACGCAGTATTTT,CSAPDRGGTYTQYF
TRBV5-1,TRBD1,-,TRBJ2-7,TGCGCCAGCGCCTGGGACAGTAGCTACGAGCAGTACTTC,CASAWDSSYEQYF
TRBV7-9,TRBD1,-,TRBJ2-7,TGTGCCAGCAGCTCCACCGGGACAGGGGGCGTCTACGAGCAGTACTTC,CASSSTGTGGVYEQYF
TRBV21-1,-,-,TRBJ1-6,TGTGCCAGCAGCAAAAGGGATTCACCCCTCCACTTT,CASSKRDSPLHF
TRBV7-6,-,once,TRBJ2-7,TGTGCCAGCAGCTCGATTCCGGGGCAAAGCTACGAGCAGTACTTC,CASSSIPGQSYEQYF
TRBV7-2,TRBD2,few,TRBJ2-5,TGTGCCAGCAGCTTAGTACTAGCGGGCTCTACGCCCCAGTACTTC,CASSLVLAGSTPQYF
TRBV12-3/TRBV12-4,-,-,TRBJ2-7,TGTGCCAGCAGTTTATCGGGCGGGCGTTTATACGAGCAGTACTTC,CASSLSGGRLYEQYF
TRBV12-3/TRBV12-4,-,few,TRBJ1-2,TGTGCCAGCACCCCCCAGGCCACCTCCGGCTACACCTTC,CASTPQATSGYTF
TRBV5-1,-,-,TRBJ2-6,TGCGCCAGCAGCTTGGTTACGGGGGCGTACTCTGGGGCCAACGTCCTGACTTTC,CASSLVTGAYSGANVLTF
TRBV7-2,-,few,TRBJ2-7,TGTGCCAGCAGCTTAGTGGCGGGGTACGAGCAGTACTTC,CASSLVAGYEQYF
TRBV29-1,TRBD1,-,TRBJ1-2,TGCAGCGTGGGACAGGGGAATGGCTACACCTTC,CSVGQGNGYTF
TRBV7-2,-,-,TRBJ1-1,TGTGCCAGCAGCTTAGCCGGGTCAACGAACACTGAAGCTTTCTTT,CASSLAGSTNTEAFF
TRBV6-6,TRBD1,-,TRBJ2-3,TGTGCCACGACCCGGACAGGCGGTGGGAATACGCAGTATTTT,CATTRTGGGNTQYF
TRBV7-2,TRBD1,-,TRBJ1-6,TGTGCCAGCAGCTCGGACAGGGTAGTGAATTCACCCCTCCACTTT,CASSSDRVVNSPLHF
TRBV5-1,-,-,TRBJ2-2,TGCGCCAGCAGCGTAACCGGGACCCTTACCGGGGAGCTGTTTTTT,CASSVTGTLTGELFF
TRBV20-1,TRBD1,-,TRBJ1-2,TGCAGTGCCTCCCCGGACAGGAGTTATAATGGCTACACCTTC,CSASPDRSYNGYTF
TRBV5-1,TRBD2,-,TRBJ2-1,TGCGCCAGCAGCTCTGCCGTGACTAGCGGGAAGAGTAGCAATGAGCAGTTCTTC,CASSSAVTSGKSSNEQFF
TRBV7-9,-,-,TRBJ2-5,TGTGCCAGCAGGCAAAACCGGGACCACATCCCTTGGGAGACCCAGTACTTC,CASRQNRDHIPWETQYF
TRBV15,-,many,TRBJ2-5,TGTGCCACCAGCAGAGGCGGGGTGCGTCAGACCCAGTACTTC,CATSRGGVRQTQYF
TRBV7-2,TRBD2,few,TRBJ2-1,TGTGCCAGCACCCAAGGCCTAGCGGGGGTGGATGAGCAGTTCTTC,CASTQGLAGVDEQFF
TRBV10-3,TRBD1,-,TRBJ2-5,TGTGCCATCAGTGACTGGGACAGGGGTCAAGAGACCCAGTACTTC,CAISDWDRGQETQYF
TRBV5-1,-,-,TRBJ2-1,TGCGCCAGCGGACCAGGGGTGGCCACCTACAATGAGCAGTTCTTC,CASGPGVATYNEQFF
TRBV28,-,few,TRBJ2-5,TGTGCCAGCAGTTTGGGGGCAGCGTCCCAAGAGACCCAGTACTTC,CASSLGAASQETQYF
TRBV29-1,-,-,TRBJ1-1,TGCAGCGTCCAGGGGACGTTCCTGGGGACTGAAGCTTTCTTT,CSVQGTFLGTEAFF
TRBV4-1,TRBD2,-,TRBJ2-1,TGCGCCAGCAGCCCGAGCCCTAGCGGCTCCTACAATGAGCAGTTCTTC,CASSPSPSGSYNEQFF
TRBV12-3/TRBV12-4,-,-,TRBJ2-2,TGTGCCAGCAGTCTCCTGACTATTACCGGGGAGCTGTTTTTT,CASSLLTITGELFF
TRBV20-1,TRBD2,-,TRBJ2-5,TGCAGTGCGGGGCATAGTCTAGCGGGGGAAGAGACCCAGTACTTC,CSAGHSLAGEETQYF